These 5 T cell receptor beta chains were sequenced from one sample in a study of cytomegalovirus exposure and HLA in healthy donors. 13 Jbeta primers and 60 Vbeta primers were used for the PCR. Profiling relied on immunoSEQ multiplex PCR, and the TCRdb table lists in-frame clones only, not all of them. The sample carries 100,000 to 150,000 clones, roughly a tenth recorded once. The sample comprised PBMCs. The receptors stem from a woman aged 18-30 years in good health and CMV-seropositive.

This clone was recorded a few times. The chain has TRBV7-8 and TRBJ2-7; no definite D call. Germline values: CDR1 SGHVS, CDR2 FQNEAQ. The CDR3 totals 13 residues. The V end was cut by 1 base, the J end by 3 bases, with 7 bases between. The CDR3 sequence is CASSLVSNYEQYF. The CDR3 DNA reads as TGTGCCAGCAGCTTAGTTAGCAACTACGAGCAGTACTTC.

The chain recombines TRBV9 with TRBJ1-2, with a possible D match to TRBD1 (6 bases). Trimming stripped 0 bases from V and 6 bases from J, with 15 bases between. Germline values: CDR1 SGDLS, CDR2 YYNGEE. This CDR3 contains 15 residues. The CDR3 DNA is TGTGCCAGCAGCGTAGCGGGGGGGCTATCGGATGGCTACACCTTC. Translated, it gives CASSVAGGLSDGYTF.

V usage is TRBV4-2 and J usage is TRBJ2-2, with D perhaps TRBD2 (5 bases). Germline V gene lookup returns CDR1 LGHNA and CDR2 YNFKEQ. Trimming removed 0 bases at V and 6 bases at J, with 11 bases between. There are 15 residues in the CDR3. As DNA, the CDR3 is TGTGCCAGCAGCCAAGAGCGGCTAGCCGCCGGGGAGCTGTTTTTT. Its translation is CASSQERLAAGELFF.

The genes are TRBV5-1 and TRBJ1-1; 7 bases fit TRBD1. Per the germline V gene, CDR1 is SGHRS and CDR2 is YFSETQ. CDR3 length equals 14 residues. After removal of 5 bases from V and 0 bases from J, the junction contained 4 bases not matched to a gene. The CDR3, as DNA: TGCGCCAGCAGGGAAGGGACAGTGAACACTGAAGCTTTCTTT. Amino acid sequence: CASREGTVNTEAFF.

Only a few counts were recorded for this clone. This chain joins TRBV9 and TRBJ2-7; a weak D match, TRBD2 (6 bases). The germline gives CDR1 SGDLS, CDR2 YYNGEE. V was trimmed by 0 bases and J by 7 bases, leaving 23 bases between them. This CDR3 spans 17 amino acids. The CDR3, as DNA: TGTGCCAGCAGCGTAGCCCCCACTAGAGGAGGGATGGGGGAGCAGTACTTC. It is translated as CASSVAPTRGGMGEQYF.